Listed here are 32 T cell receptor beta chains from one sample, sequenced in a study of post-analysis software for immune sequencing data. Study observations and caveats: About 5 TRBV segments occurring more often in patients than controls included TRBV5-6, TRBV5-1 and TRBV20-1.

Unique-molecular-identifier-tagged TCR beta cDNA libraries were used. In TCRdb, the PCR reads were re-called with MiXCR into one record per CDR3 protein. In the table there are about 460,000 distinct CDR3 sequences, around 40% of which are singletons. The antigens these receptors bind are not known. The sample taken for sequencing was blood. These receptors were collected from a girl under 18 with multiple sclerosis.

This clonotype was observed a handful of times. The chain recombines TRBV10-3 with TRBJ1-2, with TRBD1 matching 7 bases. CDR1 is ENHRY, CDR2 SYGVKD, per germline. The length of the CDR3 is 13 residues. V dropped 5 bases and J dropped 2; count of bases not matched to a gene: 2. The CDR3 region is CAISSQGNYGYTF. CDR3 sequence (DNA): TGTGCCATCAGTTCACAGGGGAACTATGGCTACACCTTC.

This clonotype was seen only a few times. The V call is TRBV7-2, the J call TRBJ2-7; D gene uncertain. CDR1 and CDR2 (germline): SGHTA, FQGNSA. V was trimmed by 5 bases and J by 7 bases, leaving 18 bases between them. The CDR3 extends over 14 amino acids. The CDR3 region is CASSPRSSLREQYF. In nucleotides, the CDR3 is TGTGCCAGCAGCCCTCGGTCTAGTTTACGGGAGCAGTACTTC.

This clonotype showed up just a few times. The chain uses TRBV6-5 and TRBJ2-3; no firm D call. This CDR3 has 11 amino acids. Per germline, CDR1 MNHEY and CDR2 SVGAGI. V lost 1 base to trimming and J lost 6 bases, with 2 bases between them. In nucleotides, the CDR3 is TGTGCCAGCAGTTACTTGGATACGCAGTATTTT. Its translation is CASSYLDTQYF.

This clonotype was recorded a few times. The chain links TRBV5-6 to TRBJ1-2, with 9 bases matching TRBD1. V dropped 4 bases and J dropped 7; count of bases not matched to a gene: 8. CDR1 and CDR2 from the germline V gene are SGHDT and YYEEEE. The CDR3 sequence is 14 residues long. The CDR3 is CASSTPGQGFGYTF. The CDR3 nucleotides read TGTGCCAGCAGCACACCCGGACAGGGGTTTGGCTACACCTTC.

This clonotype was seen a handful of times. The rearrangement joins TRBV12-3 or TRBV12-4 to TRBJ2-7; TRBD1 might be the D (6 bases). This CDR3 region has 16 residues. Trimming pared 6 bases from V and 0 bases from J, leaving 18 bases between. The CDR3 DNA sequence: TGTGCCAGCAGGCCCTACAGGGCCCAATACTCCTACGAGCAGTACTTC. It yields the protein CASRPYRAQYSYEQYF.

This clonotype was picked up a small number of times. The CDR3 reads CASSGQGFGSPLHF. The CDR3 nucleotides are TGCGCCAGCAGCGGACAGGGGTTCGGGTCACCCCTCCACTTT. The rearrangement links TRBV5-1 to TRBJ1-6; TRBD1 agrees at 9 bases. In germline, CDR1 is SGHRS, CDR2 YFSETQ. The CDR3 is made up of 14 amino acids. J was trimmed by 10 bases and V by 4 bases; bases with no gene match: 6.

The gene calls are TRBV4-1 and TRBJ2-7; 9 bases align to TRBD2. The CDR3 has 15 amino acids. J lost 2 bases, V lost 3 bases, and 5 bases had no gene match. Germline V lookup: CDR1 MGHRA, CDR2 YSYEKL. The DNA for the CDR3 is TGCGCCAGCAGCCAGTTAGCGGGAGCAACCTACGAGCAGTACTTC. Encoded protein: CASSQLAGATYEQYF.

The rearrangement links TRBV6-5 to TRBJ1-5, with unresolved D. Germline V lookup: CDR1 MNHEY, CDR2 SVGAGI. This CDR3 spans 13 amino acids. Trimming shortened V by 5 bases and J by 6 bases, and 11 bases separated the two germline ends. This CDR3 is CASSPTRAQPQHF. Written as DNA, the CDR3 is TGTGCCAGCAGTCCAACGAGGGCTCAGCCCCAGCATTTT.

The chain couples TRBV7-9 to TRBJ1-2; 7 bases align to TRBD1. The CDR3 loop spans 13 amino acids. Per germline, CDR1 SEHNR and CDR2 FQNEAQ (reference sequence). The V and J ends lost 5 bases and 7 bases, in that order; junction bases with no gene match: 7. The CDR3 sequence is CASSVTGDGGYTF. The CDR3 region has the DNA TGTGCCAGCAGCGTAACAGGGGACGGTGGCTACACCTTC.

This clonotype was found a few times. The chain uses TRBV27 and TRBJ2-1; D is ambiguous. The CDR3 contains 15 residues. The V end lost 7 bases, the J end lost 3 bases, and 16 bases lay between the germline ends. In germline, CDR1 is MNHEY, CDR2 SMNVEV (reference sequence). CDR3 sequence (DNA): TGTGCCAGCACCCCTTGGGTAGTGGTCTACAATGAGCAGTTCTTC. Its protein is CASTPWVVVYNEQFF.

CDR3: CSVPGQAAGYTF. CDR3 DNA sequence: TGCAGCGTTCCGGGACAGGCTGCTGGCTACACCTTC. The V and J genes are TRBV29-1 and TRBJ1-2, with 8 bases lining up with TRBD1. The CDR3 sequence is 12 residues long. Germline V lookup: CDR1 SQVTM, CDR2 ANQGSEA. The junction had 6 bases not matched to a gene; V was cut back by 5 bases and J by 7 bases.

The sample holds a few counts of this clonotype. The chain couples TRBV20-1 to TRBJ2-7; D gene uncertain. Germline V gene sequence: CDR1 DFQATT, CDR2 SNEGSKA (reference sequence). Between the trimmed V and J ends, which lost 6 bases and 7 bases, there was a span of 13 bases. The CDR3 has 11 amino acids. In nucleotides, the CDR3 is TGCAGTGCCACGATTCTGGGGGAGCAGTACTTC. It yields the protein CSATILGEQYF.

This clonotype was recorded at least ten times. CDR3 residues: CASSLSPRLAAPYEQYF. In DNA, the CDR3 is TGTGCCAGCAGTTTATCCCCCAGACTAGCCGCCCCCTACGAGCAGTACTTC. The chain uses TRBV27 and TRBJ2-7; 7 bases agree with TRBD2. The V and J ends lost 0 bases and 2 bases, in that order; junction bases with no gene match: 10. This CDR3 is built from 17 residues. From germline, CDR1 is MNHEY and CDR2 SMNVEV (reference sequence).

This clonotype was counted between two and nine times. This chain links TRBV4-3 with TRBJ2-1; 14 bases map to TRBD2. Per germline, CDR1 LGHNA and CDR2 YSLEER. There are 16 residues in the CDR3. Losses at the gene ends were 1 base for V and 5 bases for J; bases not matched to a gene: 1. CDR3 sequence (DNA): TGCGCCAGCAGCCAAGGACTAGCGGGAGGGCACAATGAGCAGTTCTTC. It specifies CASSQGLAGGHNEQFF.

The chain joins TRBV7-2 to TRBJ2-5; D is perhaps TRBD2 (6 bases). The last part of the DNA fits TRBJ2-7 better; the J call may be wrong. The CDR3 sequence is 14 residues long. The germline gives CDR1 SGHTA, CDR2 FQGNSA. The CDR3 protein is CASSLAHGGNEQYF. CDR3 in DNA: TGTGCCAGCAGCTTAGCGCACGGGGGAAACGAGCAGTACTTC.

V gene TRBV12-3 or TRBV12-4 combines with J gene TRBJ2-2, with D unresolved. This CDR3 comprises 14 residues. The germline V and J ends were trimmed by 6 bases and 4 bases, with 12 bases remaining between them. The CDR3, as DNA: TGTGCCAGCAGCGCGCGGCCCGGCACCGGGGAGCTGTTTTTT. Amino acid sequence: CASSARPGTGELFF.

V gene TRBV29-1 combines with J gene TRBJ2-7; TRBD2 matches 13 bases. Germline V gives CDR1 SQVTM, CDR2 ANQGSEA. V trimming: 4 bases; J trimming: 3 bases; junction bases outside the gene matches: 15. This CDR3 spans 18 amino acids. CDR3 in amino acids: CSVVESLAGGPAVYEQYF. The CDR3 DNA follows: TGCAGCGTTGTGGAATCACTAGCGGGAGGGCCGGCCGTCTACGAGCAGTACTTC.

This clonotype was counted a few times. The chain links TRBV7-8 to TRBJ1-1, with a weak D call TRBD1 (6 bases). The V and J ends lost 5 bases and 1 base respectively, with 20 bases between them. The length of the CDR3 is 17 residues. In germline, CDR1 is SGHVS, CDR2 FQNEAQ. CDR3 residues: CASSLPTQGRKNTEAFF. The CDR3 region has the DNA TGTGCCAGCAGCCTTCCGACACAGGGAAGAAAGAACACTGAAGCTTTCTTT.

The chain joins TRBV5-6 to TRBJ2-3, with 7 bases matching TRBD2. The V gene end was trimmed by 2 bases and the J gene end by 2 bases; junction bases not matched to a gene: 5. This CDR3 is built from 15 residues. Germline V gene data show CDR1 as SGHDT and CDR2 as YYEEEE. The CDR3 DNA reads as TGTGCCAGCAGCTTCCCGGGAGGAACCACAGATACGCAGTATTTT. Amino acids: CASSFPGGTTDTQYF.

This chain joins TRBV28 and TRBJ2-1; D is possibly TRBD1 (5 bases). The CDR3 has 16 residues. CDR1 and CDR2 (germline): MDHEN, SYDVKM. The V end was cut by 2 bases, the J end by 0 bases, with 11 bases between. This CDR3 reads CASSLIGASSYNEQFF. The CDR3 nucleotides are TGTGCCAGCAGTTTAATTGGGGCCTCCTCCTACAATGAGCAGTTCTTC.

The chain is built from TRBV2 and TRBJ1-2, with TRBD1 matching 7 bases. Looked up from germline, CDR1 is SNHLY and CDR2 is FYNNEI. CDR3 size: 15 residues. J was trimmed by 4 bases and V by 6 bases; bases with no gene match: 11. For the CDR3, the DNA is TGTGCCAGCAGCCCGCTTCCGGGACAGTCCTATGGCTACACCTTC. This codes for CASSPLPGQSYGYTF.

This rearrangement joins TRBV5-1 to TRBJ2-1, with D possibly TRBD2 on 6 matching bases. The CDR3 has 15 residues. V lost 6 bases to trimming and J lost 8 bases, with 21 bases between them. Germline lookup yields CDR1 SGHRS and CDR2 YFSETQ. This CDR3 is CASIETGGSIYEQFF. Here the CDR3 DNA reads TGCGCCAGCATCGAGACCGGGGGAAGCATCTATGAGCAGTTCTTC. The whole variable domain, filled in from reference TRBV5-1 and TRBJ2-1, reads KAGVTQTPRYLIKTRGQQVTLSCSPISGHRSVSWYQQTPGQGLQFLFEYFSETQRNKGNFPGRFSGRQFSNSRSEMNVSTLELGDSALYLCASIETGGSIYEQFFGPGTRLTVL.

The CDR3 DNA reads as TGCAGCGCGACCCCGTCCGGCGATGAGCAGTACTTC. Protein: CSATPSGDEQYF. The rearrangement links TRBV29-1 to TRBJ2-5; D not resolved. Germline V gives CDR1 SQVTM, CDR2 ANQGSEA. The ends were cut back, 7 bases at V and 11 bases at J, with 20 bases in the middle. The CDR3 extends over 12 amino acids.

About this clonotype: This may be a read error, as it is one base from a much larger clone. The rearrangement uses TRBV5-1 and TRBJ2-1; D is tentatively TRBD1 or TRBD2 (6 bases each). The V and J ends lost 7 bases and 3 bases respectively, with 14 bases between them. The V gene's germline CDR1 is SGHRS and CDR2 YFSETQ. The CDR3 length is 14 residues. Here the CDR3 DNA reads TGCGCCAGCGCCCTAGGGGGAGGCTACAATGAGCAGTTCTTC. Protein: CASALGGGYNEQFF.

V and J are TRBV6-1 and TRBJ1-1; D not certain. CDR3 size: 14 residues. V was pared by 8 bases and J by 1 base, with 14 bases between. Germline CDR1 MNHNS, CDR2 SASEGT. CDR3 protein: CASQAFMGNTEAFF. CDR3 in DNA: TGTGCCAGCCAGGCATTTATGGGGAACACTGAAGCTTTCTTT.

This rearrangement joins TRBV28 to TRBJ2-3; D might be TRBD2 (6 bases). Germline values: CDR1 MDHEN, CDR2 SYDVKM. Between the trimmed V and J ends, which lost 7 bases and 6 bases, there was a span of 17 bases. CDR3 length equals 14 residues. The CDR3 bases are TGTGCCAGCACGGGGACTCCGGGTTTGGATACGCAGTATTTT. Protein: CASTGTPGLDTQYF.

The CDR3 loop reads CASSQDGASGRRTQYF. Here the CDR3 DNA reads TGTGCCAGCAGCCAAGATGGGGCTAGCGGGAGGAGAACGCAGTACTTC. The chain links TRBV3-1 to TRBJ2-5; 11 bases match TRBD2. The ends lost 0 bases at V and 11 bases at J; junction bases unmatched: 11. The CDR3 has 16 amino acids. The V gene's germline CDR1 is LGHDT and CDR2 YNNKEL (reference sequence).

This clonotype has just a few counts. V is TRBV19 and J is TRBJ1-1; tentative D call: TRBD1 (6 bases). The CDR3 covers 13 residues. Germline loops: CDR1 LNHDA, CDR2 SQIVND (reference sequence). V dropped 4 bases and J dropped 1 base, with 7 bases sitting between them. The CDR3 region is CASSTQGNTEAFF. The CDR3 DNA is TGTGCCAGTAGTACACAGGGGAACACTGAAGCTTTCTTT.

V is TRBV28 and J is TRBJ2-1; unclear D gene. Germline V CDR1 and CDR2: MDHEN, SYDVKM. The germline V and J ends were trimmed by 5 bases and 10 bases, with 12 bases remaining between them. CDR3 length: 12 amino acids. The CDR3 nucleotides are TGTGCCAGCAGTCTAACCCTGGGGGAGCAGTTCTTC. Its protein is CASSLTLGEQFF.

This clonotype was detected only a few times. This chain links TRBV6-5 with TRBJ2-7; no reliable D call. Trimming cost V 0 bases and J 6 bases, with 12 bases left between them. There are 14 residues in the CDR3. In germline, CDR1 is MNHEY, CDR2 SVGAGI. In DNA form, the CDR3 reads TGTGCCAGCAGTTACTCAACAAGTGTCTCCGAGCAGTACTTC. This codes for CASSYSTSVSEQYF.

V gene TRBV19 combines with J gene TRBJ2-4, with 7 positions matching TRBD2. The end of the DNA fits TRBJ2-7 better, so the J call may be wrong. The germline gives CDR1 LNHDA, CDR2 SQIVND (reference sequence). The CDR3 is 13 amino acids. CDR3 DNA sequence: TGTGCCAGTACTTCTAGCGGAGCCTACGAGCAGTACTTC. Its translation: CASTSSGAYEQYF.

This clonotype was observed a few times. This chain links TRBV4-1 with TRBJ1-1; TRBD1 matches 8 bases. CDR3 length: 15 residues. Trimming cost V 2 bases and J 1 base; bases outside gene matches: 3. The germline CDR1 and CDR2 sequences are MGHRA and YSYEKL. For the CDR3, the DNA is TGCGCCAGCAGCCAACTGGGGACAGGGAACACTGAAGCTTTCTTT. Protein product: CASSQLGTGNTEAFF.